The rows below give T cell receptor beta chains drawn from one sample of a study of early T cells in non-severe SARS-CoV-2 infection. TCRdb recomputed calls from the 5' RACE reads with MiXCR, one row per CDR3 protein. The profile covers roughly 75,000 distinct CDR3 sequences, with about 12% appearing a single time and around 3.6% taken by the ten largest. Sequences were obtained from whole blood. The receptors were gathered from an adult who was a healthcare worker with PCR-confirmed SARS-CoV-2 infection or an uninfected control (not recorded which). Both conserved end residues are part of each CDR3. D genes are given only for firm matches. Expanded clones are given a class, and other clones once, few, many or no size at all.

TRBV12-3/TRBV12-4	few	TRBJ1-1	NA	CASSRPGEAFF	TGTGCCAGCAGTCGCCCGGGGGAAGCTTTCTTT
TRBV20-1	few	TRBJ2-5	NA	CSARETGAWQETQYF	TGCAGTGCTAGAGAGACGGGAGCTTGGCAAGAGACCCAGTACTTC
TRBV3-1	few	TRBJ2-3	NA	CASSPDSGKFTQYF	TGTGCCAGCAGCCCGGACAGCGGAAAGTTCACGCAGTATTTT
TRBV7-9	few	TRBJ2-3	NA	CASSLEVFTDTQYF	TGTGCCAGCAGCTTAGAGGTTTTCACAGATACGCAGTATTTT
TRBV28	few	TRBJ1-5	TRBD1	CASTPARQGYQPQHF	TGTGCCAGCACACCCGCCCGACAGGGATATCAGCCCCAGCATTTT
TRBV5-1	few	TRBJ2-1	NA	CASSLGGGGYNEQFF	TGCGCCAGCAGCCTTGGAGGCGGGGGCTATAATGAGCAGTTCTTC
TRBV28	medium-sized	TRBJ2-7	NA	CASSPGHGYEQYF	TGTGCCAGCAGTCCGGGACACGGCTACGAGCAGTACTTC
TRBV14	NA	TRBJ2-2	TRBD2	CASSQHNLAGVGTEELFF	TGTGCCAGCAGCCAACACAATCTAGCGGGAGTCGGGACCGAGGAGCTGTTTTTT
TRBV5-1	many	TRBJ1-5	NA	CASPLRAQPYSNQPQHF	TGCGCCAGTCCGTTGAGAGCACAGCCTTACAGCAATCAGCCCCAGCATTTT
TRBV7-9	many	TRBJ2-7	NA	CASSLSPYEQYF	TGTGCCAGCAGCTTGTCCCCCTACGAGCAGTACTTC
TRBV4-1	NA	TRBJ2-3	TRBD2	CASSQVSGGRDTQYF	TGCGCCAGCAGCCAAGTATCCGGCGGGAGAGATACGCAGTATTTT
TRBV20-1	NA	TRBJ2-5	NA	CSAREETQYF	TGCAGTGCTAGGGAGGAGACCCAGTACTTC
TRBV28	few	TRBJ1-1	NA	CASSFESAVNTEAFF	TGTGCCAGCAGTTTTGAGAGTGCGGTGAACACTGAAGCTTTCTTT
TRBV5-4	NA	TRBJ2-1	TRBD2	CASSLTAGEYNEQFF	TGTGCCAGCAGCTTAACGGCGGGAGAGTACAATGAGCAGTTCTTC
TRBV19	NA	TRBJ2-2	NA	CASLPTAANTGELFF	TGTGCCAGCCTCCCTACAGCGGCGAACACCGGGGAGCTGTTTTTT
TRBV5-1	NA	TRBJ1-1	NA	CASSLGPTETQRAFF	TGCGCCAGCAGCTTGGGCCCAACAGAAACCCAGAGGGCTTTCTTT
TRBV9	NA	TRBJ2-7	NA	CASSVGGENEQYF	TGTGCCAGCAGCGTAGGCGGCGAGAACGAGCAGTACTTC
TRBV28	NA	TRBJ2-7	NA	CASSLPSGGQGEQYF	TGTGCCAGCAGTCTACCAAGTGGGGGGCAAGGGGAGCAGTACTTC